This T cell receptor (beta chain) was sequenced for a study of CD8+ T cells in alopecia areata. V gave up 5 bases and J gave up 1 base, with 8 bases separating them. The CDR3 has 13 residues. CDR1 and CDR2 from the germline V gene are SNHLY and FYNNEI. cDNA prepared by RNA extraction and subsequent reverse transcription served as the template for sequencing. The data were produced by immunoSEQ multiplex PCR, yet TCRdb's version contains in-frame clones alone and is incomplete. The table has fewer than 40,000 clones, around half seen once; the top ten hold around 1.7%. In the case of roughly five patients, the CD4+ cells were sorted into CD25+CD127- cells. Both peripheral blood and punch biopsies of lesional scalp skin were obtained from patients who had alopecia areata.

Sequenced input: CD4+ Tregs sorted from blood. The chain links TRBV2 to TRBJ1-1; no definite D call. This clonotype was sampled from a human donor with alopecia areata. This CDR3 is CASSNSANTEAFF. The CDR3 DNA sequence: TGTGCCAGCAGTAACAGCGCGAACACTGAAGCTTTCTTT.